These 19 T cell receptor beta chains share one sample of origin, sequenced in a study of blood T cell repertoires in COVID-19. Profiling relied on immunoSEQ multiplex PCR, and the TCRdb table lists in-frame clones only, not all of them. Among 200,000 to 300,000 clones listed, 70% to 90% were seen once. The sample consisted of PBMCs or T cells enriched from blood (not recorded which). Receptors were obtained from a man in his fifties or sixties who had been exposed to COVID-19.

This clone was seen just once. The chain links TRBV9 to TRBJ2-3, with 9 bases aligning to TRBD1. The CDR3 sequence is 14 residues long. Germline V gene lookup returns CDR1 SGDLS and CDR2 YYNGEE. The V gene end was trimmed by 3 bases and the J gene end by 3 bases; junction bases not matched to a gene: 2. Here the CDR3 DNA reads TGTGCCAGCAGCGCCGGGACAGGGACAGATACGCAGTATTTT. Protein sequence: CASSAGTGTDTQYF. The full variable domain, its missing parts supplied by reference TRBV9 and TRBJ2-3, is DSGVTQTPKHLITATGQRVTLRCSPRSGDLSVYWYQQSLDQGLQFLIQYYNGEERAKGNILERFSAQQFPDLHSELNLSSLELGDSALYFCASSAGTGTDTQYFGPGTRLTVL.

The chain combines TRBV4-2 with TRBJ2-5; 9 nucleotides match TRBD2. CDR1 LGHNA and CDR2 YNFKEQ come from the germline V gene. Trimming cost V 3 bases and J 1 base; bases outside gene matches: 6. This CDR3 region has 16 residues. The CDR3 nucleotides are TGTGCCAGCAGCCATCTAGCGGGACGGACCCAAGAGACCCAGTACTTC. Amino acid sequence: CASSHLAGRTQETQYF.

The chain combines TRBV7-3 with TRBJ2-2, with D unclear. Germline lookup yields CDR1 SGHTA and CDR2 FQGTGA. Trimming left V 2 bases short and J 0 bases short, with 13 bases between. The CDR3 length is 17 residues. The CDR3 DNA is TGTGCCAGCAGCTTACACAGTCCTGTCGCGAACACCGGGGAGCTGTTTTTT. Protein sequence: CASSLHSPVANTGELFF.

The chain employs TRBV5-4 and TRBJ1-1, with 7 bases that match TRBD1. V was clipped by 4 bases and J by 4 bases; unmatched bases: 10. CDR3 size: 15 residues. CDR1 SGHNT and CDR2 YYREEE come from the germline V gene (reference sequence). DNA of the CDR3: TGTGCCAGCAGCCGGGCAAGGGGGCGAAGCACTGAAGCTTTCTTT. Its translation is CASSRARGRSTEAFF.

This chain joins TRBV28 and TRBJ2-3; D unclear. The CDR3 runs 14 residues. CDR1 MDHEN and CDR2 SYDVKM come from the germline V gene. The V end lost 8 bases, the J end lost 0 bases, and 12 bases lay between the germline ends. The CDR3 region is CASALKTSTDTQYF. The DNA for the CDR3 is TGTGCCAGCGCTTTAAAGACTAGCACAGATACGCAGTATTTT.

The V gene is TRBV15, the J gene TRBJ2-5; weak D call: TRBD1 (5 bases). The CDR3 length is 15 residues. Trimming left V 1 base short and J 5 bases short, with 14 bases between. Germline CDR1 and CDR2: LNHNV and YYDKDF (reference sequence). The CDR3 DNA is TGTGCCACCAGCAGAGGGGGCAGGGTTGGTGAGACCCAGTACTTC. It is translated as CATSRGGRVGETQYF.

The chain uses TRBV5-1 and TRBJ2-1, with TRBD2 matching 13 bases. Germline lookup yields CDR1 SGHRS and CDR2 YFSETQ. This CDR3 is 15 amino acids long. J lost 10 bases, V lost 5 bases, and 9 bases had no gene match. In DNA, the CDR3 is TGCGCCAGCAGTTTTGGACTAGCGGGAGTAGAGGAGCAGTTCTTC. Its protein is CASSFGLAGVEEQFF.

The gene calls are TRBV15 and TRBJ1-4; D unclear. The V end lost 7 bases, the J end lost 0 bases, and 9 bases lay between the germline ends. Germline-derived CDR1 and CDR2 are LNHNV and YYDKDF (reference sequence). There are 14 residues in the CDR3. This CDR3 reads CATKSTATNEKLFF. The CDR3 DNA is TGTGCCACCAAAAGTACGGCAACTAATGAAAAACTGTTTTTT.

This chain connects TRBV6-5 to TRBJ2-5; TRBD2 matches 11 bases. CDR3 length: 15 amino acids. Unmatched junction bases numbered 3, after V lost 5 bases and J lost 1 base. From germline, CDR1 is MNHEY and CDR2 SVGAGI. CDR3 nucleotides: TGTGCCAGCAGTCCGGGACTAGCGGTCCAAGAGACCCAGTACTTC. It encodes CASSPGLAVQETQYF.

The chain carries TRBV11-3 and TRBJ2-1, with TRBD1 as a possible D gene (6 bases). Looked up from germline, CDR1 is SGHNT and CDR2 is YENEEA. Trimming took off 4 bases at V and 0 bases at J, with 19 bases between the two ends. The CDR3 covers 18 residues. CDR3 protein: CASSSGVGAVPSYNEQFF. Written as DNA, the CDR3 is TGTGCCAGCAGCTCAGGGGTGGGTGCGGTCCCCTCCTACAATGAGCAGTTCTTC. Drawing the rest from reference TRBV11-3 and TRBJ2-1, the complete variable domain is EAGVVQSPRYKIIEKKQPVAFWCNPISGHNTLYWYLQNLGQGPELLIRYENEEAVDDSQLPKDRFSAERLKGVDSTLKIQPAELGDSAVYLCASSSGVGAVPSYNEQFFGPGTRLTVL.

The chain is built from TRBV11-3 and TRBJ2-3; 13 bases align to TRBD2. This CDR3 contains 14 residues. The V gene's germline CDR1 is SGHNT and CDR2 YENEEA. V lost 5 bases to trimming and J lost 10 bases; unmatched junction nucleotides: 6. The CDR3 DNA reads TGTGCCAGCAGCCGGACTAGCGGGAGCGAGTCGCAGTATTTT. It encodes CASSRTSGSESQYF.

The chain recombines TRBV7-9 with TRBJ1-5; TRBD1 might be the D (6 bases). CDR3 length: 13 amino acids. V lost 3 bases and J lost 5, with 8 bases in between. The germline V gene has CDR1 SEHNR and CDR2 FQNEAQ (reference sequence). CDR3 sequence reads: CASSFGGHQPQHF. Here the CDR3 DNA reads TGTGCCAGCAGCTTTGGGGGCCATCAGCCCCAGCATTTT.

The V gene is TRBV5-4, the J gene TRBJ2-3; 14 bases agree with TRBD2. This CDR3 has 18 amino acids. V was pared by 1 base and J by 2 bases, with 6 bases of the junction left unmatched. CDR1 is SGHNT and CDR2 is YYREEE in the germline V gene (reference sequence). In DNA form, the CDR3 reads TGTGCCAGCAGCTTGTCAAAGACTAGCGGGGGGGCCACAGATACGCAGTATTTT. Translating gives CASSLSKTSGGATDTQYF.

This chain connects TRBV27 to TRBJ2-3, with D unresolved. Germline assignment: CDR1 MNHEY and CDR2 SMNVEV (reference sequence). This CDR3 contains 13 residues. Trimming pared 4 bases from V and 2 bases from J, leaving 7 bases between. In DNA form, the CDR3 reads TGTGCCAGCAGTTCCCCCATCACAGATACGCAGTATTTT. This translates into CASSSPITDTQYF.

The chain carries TRBV7-3 and TRBJ2-1; D gene ambiguous. Germline V gene lookup returns CDR1 SGHTA and CDR2 FQGTGA. This CDR3 spans 9 amino acids. Trimming removed 5 bases from V and 10 bases from J, with 3 bases in between. The CDR3 loop reads CASSQEQFF. As DNA, the CDR3 is TGTGCCAGCAGCCAAGAGCAGTTCTTC.

The chain recombines TRBV18 with TRBJ2-1; 8 nucleotides align to TRBD2. Germline V gene sequence: CDR1 KGHSH, CDR2 LQKENI. With 5 bases clipped from V and 1 base from J, the junction kept 4 bases outside the gene matches. The CDR3 runs 15 residues. The CDR3 DNA follows: TGTGCCAGCTCAGGTACTAGCGGATCCTACAATGAGCAGTTCTTC. Protein product: CASSGTSGSYNEQFF.

This chain uses TRBV5-1 with TRBJ1-4; 8 nucleotides match TRBD1. Germline trimming cut 5 bases from V and 7 bases from J; bases unmatched to any gene: 7. This CDR3 spans 14 amino acids. Germline CDR1 and CDR2: SGHRS and YFSETQ. Here the CDR3 reads CASSRGQGGEKLFF. CDR3 coding DNA: TGCGCCAGCAGTCGCGGACAGGGCGGTGAAAAACTGTTTTTT.

The CDR3 DNA reads TGTGCCAGCAGCGTAGGGCAGCAGGGGACCCTGCTGAGCAATGAGCAGTTCTTC. Translated, it gives CASSVGQQGTLLSNEQFF. The chain has TRBV9 and TRBJ2-1; D is perhaps TRBD1 (6 bases). Per germline, CDR1 SGDLS and CDR2 YYNGEE. Trimming took off 0 bases at V and 6 bases at J, with 22 bases between the two ends. This CDR3 is built from 18 residues.

The V call is TRBV4-1, the J call TRBJ1-6, with 9 bases lining up with TRBD1. The junction had 3 bases not matched to a gene; V was cut back by 1 base and J by 8 bases. The CDR3 is made up of 15 amino acids. In germline, CDR1 is MGHRA, CDR2 YSYEKL. For the CDR3, the DNA is TGCGCCAGCAGCCAAGTTAGGACAGGGGATTCACCCCTCCACTTT. This translates into CASSQVRTGDSPLHF.